This T cell receptor (beta chain) emerged from a study of blood T cell repertoires in COVID-19. Study as a whole: T cells, B-cell-depleted T cells, or PBMCs provided the cDNA or gDNA that served as material.

Authors' analysis steps: Reference gene primer amplification gave nucleated cell count estimates. Sequencing used immunoSEQ multiplex PCR; TCRdb keeps in-frame clones, though not all of them. That table furnishes V, J and clone size, whereas the DNA furnished D and trimming. The data contain more than 95,000 clones, approximately 80% of them seen just once; the ten biggest clones take up 10% to 15%. Germline values: CDR1 LGHNA, CDR2 YNFKEQ. V was shortened by 0 bases and J by 0 bases, with 8 bases between the two germline ends. The CDR3 has 15 amino acids. The origin of this receptor is a man between 60 and 70 years old with acute or convalescent COVID-19. Material for sequencing was peripheral blood. The chain joins TRBV4-2 to TRBJ1-1; the D is unclear. The CDR3 nucleotides read TGTGCCAGCAGCCAAGATGCGGGAATGAACACTGAAGCTTTCTTT. Protein: CASSQDAGMNTEAFF.